One sample yielded the 30 T cell receptor beta chains listed below, sequenced in a study of T cell changes during pregnancy in multiple sclerosis. The repertoire was sequenced with immunoSEQ multiplex PCR; TCRdb's copy has only in-frame clones and lacks some. There are some 60,000 clones in the sample; about nine tenths occur only once, and 0.38% lies in the top ten. The input for sequencing was CD4+ T cells from peripheral blood mononuclear cells, taken in the third trimester of pregnancy. The receptor set was obtained from a female donor with multiple sclerosis, enrolled in a pregnancy study.

This chain joins TRBV5-8 and TRBJ2-1; D call uncertain. The V gene lost 0 bases and the J gene lost 3 bases, with 7 bases spanning the gap. The CDR3 contains 14 residues. Germline V lookup: CDR1 SGHTS, CDR2 YDEGEE. CDR3 sequence reads: CASSLAEFYNEQFF. CDR3 coding DNA: TGTGCCAGCAGCTTGGCCGAGTTCTACAATGAGCAGTTCTTC. Together with reference TRBV5-8 and TRBJ2-1, the CDR3 gives the full variable domain: EAGVTQSPTHLIKTRGQQATLRCSPISGHTSVYWYQQALGLGLQFLLWYDEGEERNRGNFPPRFSGRQFPNYSSELNVNALELEDSALYLCASSLAEFYNEQFFGPGTRLTVL.

This CDR3 is CASSPGTGDINEQFF. In DNA form, the CDR3 reads TGTGCCAGCTCACCCGGGACAGGGGATATCAATGAGCAGTTCTTC. The J gene is TRBJ2-1, the V gene TRBV18, with 10 bases aligning to TRBD1. This CDR3 has 15 amino acids. V gave up 3 bases and J gave up 6 bases; unmatched junction bases: 5. CDR1 and CDR2 (germline): KGHSH, LQKENI.

V and J are TRBV5-1 and TRBJ2-2; possible D gene TRBD1, 5 bases. V dropped 4 bases and J dropped 6 bases, with 19 bases sitting between them. The CDR3 length is 16 residues. Per germline, CDR1 SGHRS and CDR2 YFSETQ. This CDR3 is CASSPHTTVGAGELFF. The CDR3 DNA follows: TGCGCCAGCAGCCCGCACACGACAGTTGGAGCCGGGGAGCTGTTTTTT.

This chain connects TRBV10-3 to TRBJ1-2, with no clear D. The CDR3 totals 12 residues. CDR1 ENHRY and CDR2 SYGVKD come from the germline V gene. Deletions cut 2 bases from V and 5 bases from J, with 6 bases between. The CDR3 sequence is CAISEERYGYTF. The CDR3 coding sequence is TGTGCCATCAGTGAGGAGAGATATGGCTACACCTTC.

J is TRBJ2-2 and V is TRBV21-1; TRBD1 was called by the table and not checked on the DNA. TRBV21-1 is noted as a pseudogene. The CDR3 length is 19 residues. This CDR3 reads CASSKQSNAGQGRRGELFF. The CDR3 coding sequence is TGTGCCAGCAGCAAACAGAGCAATGCCGGACAGGGAAGGCGCGGGGAGCTGTTTTTT.

The chain is built from TRBV11-2 and TRBJ2-7, with 8 bases fitting TRBD1. Losses at the gene ends were 4 bases for V and 6 bases for J; bases not matched to a gene: 5. The length of the CDR3 is 13 residues. From germline, CDR1 is SGHAT and CDR2 FQNNGV. CDR3 nucleotide sequence: TGTGCCAGCAGCTCAACAGGGGGAGGCGAGCAGTACTTC. Its translation is CASSSTGGGEQYF.

The V gene is TRBV5-1, the J gene TRBJ2-5; 7 positions agree with TRBD1. This CDR3 has 14 residues. V dropped 4 bases and J dropped 2; count of bases not matched to a gene: 5. Germline lookup yields CDR1 SGHRS and CDR2 YFSETQ. The CDR3, as DNA: TGCGCCAGCAGCCGGACAGGAGATCAAGAGACCCAGTACTTC. Translating it yields CASSRTGDQETQYF.

The rearrangement joins TRBV7-2 to TRBJ2-1; 8 nucleotides match TRBD1. The V and J ends lost 6 bases and 12 bases, in that order; junction bases with no gene match: 19. The germline CDR1 and CDR2 sequences are SGHTA and FQGNSA. The CDR3 consists of 16 residues. The CDR3: CASSDAQGAHRGGQFF. In DNA form, the CDR3 reads TGTGCCAGCAGTGACGCGCAGGGGGCCCACCGAGGAGGGCAGTTCTTC.

The chain combines TRBV10-3 with TRBJ1-5; D may be TRBD1 (5 bases). The CDR3 has 15 residues. V lost 0 bases, J lost 5 bases, and 11 bases lay in between. Germline lookup yields CDR1 ENHRY and CDR2 SYGVKD. Here the CDR3 reads CAISESRGIDQPQHF. The CDR3 bases are TGTGCCATCAGTGAGTCCCGGGGGATCGATCAGCCCCAGCATTTT.

This chain uses TRBV14 with TRBJ2-1, with 7 bases lining up with TRBD2. The CDR3 spans 16 residues. V was pared by 3 bases and J by 9 bases, with 14 bases of the junction left unmatched. Germline CDR1 reads SGHDN; CDR2 reads FVKESK. DNA for the CDR3: TGTGCCAGCAGCCATAAATGGGAGGGCCGTGCGGCTGAGCAGTTCTTC. It yields the protein CASSHKWEGRAAEQFF. The full variable domain, completed using reference TRBV14 and TRBJ2-1, is EAGVTQFPSHSVIEKGQTVTLRCDPISGHDNLYWYRRVMGKEIKFLLHFVKESKQDESGMPNNRFLAERTGGTYSTLKVQPAELEDSGVYFCASSHKWEGRAAEQFFGPGTRLTVL.

The chain is built from TRBV25-1 and TRBJ1-4; TRBD1 might be the D (5 bases). Trimming left V 3 bases short and J 8 bases short, with 10 bases between. Germline-derived CDR1 and CDR2 are MGHDK and SYGVNS. This CDR3 has 13 residues. DNA of the CDR3: TGTGCCAGCAGTGATGGGGCCAGGGAAAAACTGTTTTTT. Protein: CASSDGAREKLFF.

This chain joins TRBV13 and TRBJ2-5; 10 positions match TRBD1. After removal of 4 bases from V and 5 bases from J, the junction contained 10 bases not matched to a gene. Germline loops: CDR1 PRHDT, CDR2 FYEKMQ (reference sequence). The CDR3 extends over 16 amino acids. The CDR3 bases are TGTGCCAGCAGCTGGGGACAGGGGAGACTGGGGGAGACCCAGTACTTC. Protein sequence: CASSWGQGRLGETQYF.

The chain combines TRBV10-1 with TRBJ1-5, with D unclear. Germline loops: CDR1 WNHNN, CDR2 SYGVQD (reference sequence). Trimming shortened V by 3 bases and J by 2 bases, and 11 bases separated the two germline ends. CDR3 length: 15 residues. For the CDR3, the DNA is TGCGCCAGCAGTGACGGCGGGAAGGGCAATCAGCCCCAGCATTTT. Encoded protein: CASSDGGKGNQPQHF.

V and J are TRBV7-9 and TRBJ2-6; 9 nucleotides align to TRBD2. V shed 1 base and J 2 bases; nucleotides not matched to a gene: 6. Germline V CDR1 and CDR2: SEHNR, FQNEAQ (reference sequence). This CDR3 contains 18 residues. CDR3 coding DNA: TGTGCCAGCAGCTTAGTATTAGCGGGAGTAGCTGGGGCCAACGTCCTGACTTTC. It is translated as CASSLVLAGVAGANVLTF.

This clone has only a few counts. The chain has TRBV5-1 and TRBJ1-1, with D tentatively TRBD1 (6 bases). The germline CDR1 and CDR2 sequences are SGHRS and YFSETQ. CDR3 length equals 15 residues. Trimming took off 4 bases at V and 0 bases at J, with 13 bases between the two ends. Here the CDR3 reads CASSPDRPMNTEAFF. CDR3 bases: TGCGCCAGCAGCCCGGACAGACCAATGAACACTGAAGCTTTCTTT. Full variable domain (rest looked up from reference TRBV5-1 and TRBJ1-1): KAGVTQTPRYLIKTRGQQVTLSCSPISGHRSVSWYQQTPGQGLQFLFEYFSETQRNKGNFPGRFSGRQFSNSRSEMNVSTLELGDSALYLCASSPDRPMNTEAFFGQGTRLTVV.

The chain joins TRBV7-3 to TRBJ2-1; possibly TRBD2 for D (6 bases). Per germline, CDR1 SGHTA and CDR2 FQGTGA. CDR3 length equals 13 residues. V lost 3 bases and J lost 8, with 11 bases in between. The chain's CDR3 is CASSFRGEDEQFF. CDR3 DNA: TGTGCCAGCAGCTTTCGCGGGGAGGATGAGCAGTTCTTC.

The chain combines TRBV5-1 with TRBJ1-2; 10 bases match TRBD1. Germline loops: CDR1 SGHRS, CDR2 YFSETQ. CDR3 size: 19 residues. Losses at the gene ends were 0 bases for V and 1 base for J; bases not matched to a gene: 12. CDR3: CASSLAMNQDRGVNYGYTF. CDR3 in DNA: TGCGCCAGCAGCTTGGCTATGAATCAGGACAGGGGGGTTAACTATGGCTACACCTTC.

J is TRBJ2-7 and V is TRBV5-3, with TRBD2 identical over 10 bases. TRBV5-3 is treated as an ORF (open reading frame) with a function not yet certain. CDR3 length: 12 amino acids. After removal of 10 bases from V and 1 base from J, the junction contained 2 bases not matched to a gene. Written as DNA, the CDR3 is TGTGCCCAAGCGGGAGGGTCCTACGAGCAGTACTTC. Residues: CAQAGGSYEQYF.

The chain links TRBV6-5 to TRBJ1-3; no reliable D call. Germline V CDR1 and CDR2: MNHEY, SVGAGI. Trimming removed 0 bases at V and 2 bases at J, with 8 bases between. The CDR3 sequence is 15 residues long. The DNA for the CDR3 is TGTGCCAGCAGTTACTCTTGGGCCACTGGAAACACCATATATTTT. It specifies CASSYSWATGNTIYF.

This chain links TRBV7-2 with TRBJ1-1, with 7 bases identical to TRBD1. V lost 5 bases and J lost 8; bases outside the gene matches: 8. Looked up from germline, CDR1 is SGHTA and CDR2 is FQGNSA. This CDR3 is 13 amino acids long. CDR3 sequence (DNA): TGTGCCAGCAGCCCTAAGGGGGCGCGGGAAGCTTTCTTT. Encoded protein: CASSPKGAREAFF.

The chain carries TRBV7-5 and TRBJ2-1; TRBD1 reflects the table's D call only, with no check against the DNA. TRBV7-5 corresponds to a pseudogene. This CDR3 is built from 15 residues. The CDR3 protein is CVRSPSKGAKVEQFF. The CDR3, as DNA: TGTGTCAGAAGCCCAAGCAAGGGGGCCAAGGTAGAGCAGTTCTTC.

This clone came up once. The chain is built from TRBV18 and TRBJ2-1, with TRBD2 matching over 9 bases. J was trimmed by 9 bases and V by 6 bases; bases with no gene match: 18. The germline V gene encodes CDR1 KGHSH and CDR2 LQKENI. The CDR3 has 17 amino acids. As DNA, the CDR3 is TGTGCCAGCTCTCCTCGGCCCGGGCCTAGCGGGGATGGTGAGCAGTTCTTC. Translating it yields CASSPRPGPSGDGEQFF.

The chain uses TRBV19 and TRBJ1-2; D is perhaps TRBD1 (6 bases). This CDR3 spans 13 amino acids. Looked up from germline, CDR1 is LNHDA and CDR2 is SQIVND (reference sequence). V dropped 1 base and J dropped 4 bases, with 7 bases sitting between them. CDR3 region: CASSIGGGYGYTF. CDR3 in DNA: TGTGCCAGTAGTATAGGAGGGGGCTATGGCTACACCTTC.

In this sample, this clone turned up a few times. The gene calls are TRBV7-2 and TRBJ1-5; tentatively, D is TRBD1 (5 bases). CDR1 is SGHTA and CDR2 is FQGNSA in the germline V gene. Trimming took 5 bases from V and 7 from J, leaving 12 bases between them. The CDR3 contains 13 residues. The CDR3 nucleotides are TGTGCCAGCAGCACCCAGGGTTGGCAGCCCCAGCATTTT. Translated, it gives CASSTQGWQPQHF.

The chain uses TRBV11-2 and TRBJ2-7; TRBD1 matches 8 bases. The CDR3 length is 14 residues. The germline V gene encodes CDR1 SGHAT and CDR2 FQNNGV. V gave up 5 bases and J gave up 5 bases; unmatched junction bases: 8. Here the CDR3 DNA reads TGTGCCAGCAGCCCGGGACAGGTAATCGACGAGCAGTACTTC. It yields the protein CASSPGQVIDEQYF. The full variable domain, with the rest looked up from reference TRBV11-2 and TRBJ2-7, is EAGVAQSPRYKIIEKRQSVAFWCNPISGHATLYWYQQILGQGPKLLIQFQNNGVVDDSQLPKDRFSAERLKGVDSTLKIQPAKLEDSAVYLCASSPGQVIDEQYFGPGTRLTVT.

The genes are TRBV11-3 and TRBJ2-3; tentative D call: TRBD1 (6 bases). The CDR3 runs 15 residues. V was pared by 5 bases and J by 2 bases, with 14 bases between. In germline, CDR1 is SGHNT, CDR2 YENEEA. The CDR3 loop reads CASSRGQTFTDTQYF. Written as DNA, the CDR3 is TGTGCCAGCAGCCGGGGACAAACCTTCACAGATACGCAGTATTTT.

The chain joins TRBV9 to TRBJ2-7; 7 bases align to TRBD1. This CDR3 comprises 14 residues. Germline V gives CDR1 SGDLS, CDR2 YYNGEE. V was clipped by 3 bases and J by 4 bases; unmatched bases: 7. In DNA form, the CDR3 reads TGTGCCAGCAGCGATGGAACAGGGGCATACGAGCAGTACTTC. Its translation is CASSDGTGAYEQYF.

The chain recombines TRBV7-2 with TRBJ1-3, with TRBD1 as a possible D gene (6 bases). In germline, CDR1 is SGHTA, CDR2 FQGNSA. CDR3 length equals 14 residues. V was cut by 5 bases and J by 2 bases, with 10 bases left in between. CDR3 nucleotides: TGTGCCAGCAGCGCCGGGACAACTGGAAACACCATATATTTT. It yields the protein CASSAGTTGNTIYF.

The V and J genes are TRBV2 and TRBJ2-1; TRBD1 agrees at 7 bases. From germline, CDR1 is SNHLY and CDR2 FYNNEI. This CDR3 spans 14 amino acids. The ends lost 10 bases at V and 2 bases at J; junction bases unmatched: 8. The CDR3 reads CAITGALTYNEQFF. The CDR3 DNA reads as TGTGCCATAACAGGGGCCCTCACCTACAATGAGCAGTTCTTC.

The J gene is TRBJ2-7, the V gene TRBV19, with D perhaps matching TRBD1 (6 bases). V was trimmed by 3 bases and J by 1 base, leaving 19 bases between them. Germline V gives CDR1 LNHDA, CDR2 SQIVND (reference sequence). There are 17 residues in the CDR3. CDR3 amino acids: CASSIGSDSQLSYEQYF. The DNA for the CDR3 is TGTGCCAGTAGTATTGGGTCGGACAGCCAGCTTTCCTACGAGCAGTACTTC.